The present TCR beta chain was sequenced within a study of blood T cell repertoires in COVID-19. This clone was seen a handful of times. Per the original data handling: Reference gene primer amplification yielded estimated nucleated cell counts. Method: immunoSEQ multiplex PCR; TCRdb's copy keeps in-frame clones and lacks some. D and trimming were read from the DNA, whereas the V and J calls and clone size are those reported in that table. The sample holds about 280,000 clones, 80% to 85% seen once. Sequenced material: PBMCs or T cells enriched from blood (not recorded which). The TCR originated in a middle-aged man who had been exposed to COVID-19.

The CDR3 DNA is TGTGCCAGTAGTAAGAGGACGGGAAGAAACTATGGCTACACCTTC. It is translated as CASSKRTGRNYGYTF. The chain joins TRBV19 to TRBJ1-2; D not resolved. Trimming cost V 4 bases and J 2 bases, with 14 bases left between them. The CDR3 is 15 residues long. The germline CDR1 and CDR2 sequences are LNHDA and SQIVND (reference sequence).